This T cell receptor beta chain originates from a study of T cell clonality in common variable immunodeficiency. The table lists this clone with many counts. Its antigen is currently unknown. The read comes to an end 3 residues before the CDR3 does, leaving the germline J gene to fill in the end. Patients and controls were mostly of Caucasian heritage. Heparinized whole blood, roughly 4.5 to 9 ml, came from each donor. TCRdb keeps only in-frame clones here, not all; method: immunoSEQ multiplex PCR. The table lists tens of thousands of clones, no singletons, with around 0.8% in the top ten. Germline lookup yields CDR1 GTSNPN and CDR2 SVGIG (reference sequence). This CDR3 comprises 14 residues. V was clipped by 2 bases and J by 4 bases; unmatched bases: 4. Study-wide results and caveats: CVID subjects showed higher TCRbeta clonality than healthy controls. CVID subjects shared fewer TCRbeta clones than healthy controls did.

This clonotype originated in a person aged 18 to 75 in good health. The gene calls are TRBV30 and TRBJ1-5, with TRBD1 identical over 8 bases. The sequenced sample consisted of peripheral blood mononuclear cells. The CDR3 sequence: CAWSWDRRNQPQHF. The sequenced part of the CDR3 DNA is TGTGCCTGGAGTTGGGACAGGCGGAATCAGCCC.